These 27 T cell receptor beta chains originate from one sample sequenced in a study of Graves' ophthalmopathy and Graves' hyperthyroidism. The sequenced template was RNA, covering the TCR beta CDR3 region. RT-PCR was first run with HTBI primers, then multiplex PCR in a second round. Each CDR3 protein is one row after TCRdb ran MiXCR on the multiplex PCR reads. The profile covers approximately 640,000 distinct CDR3 sequences, with more than 40% appearing a single time and around 3.3% taken by the ten largest. Sequenced sample: peripheral blood. Receptors were obtained from an adult man with Graves' ophthalmopathy.

This clonotype has a count of ten or more. The gene calls are TRBV5-1 and TRBJ2-5; 8 positions match TRBD1. Trimming cost V 4 bases and J 4 bases; bases outside gene matches: 9. CDR3 length: 15 amino acids. Germline V gives CDR1 SGHRS, CDR2 YFSETQ. The DNA of the CDR3 is TGCGCCAGCAGCGGACAGGGAGTTATAGGAGAGACCCAGTACTTC. Its protein product is CASSGQGVIGETQYF.

To note about this clonotype: This may be a read error, as it is one base from a much larger clone. The chain has TRBV4-1 and TRBJ1-2, with D maybe TRBD1 (5 bases). The CDR3 runs to 15 residues. Trimming removed 4 bases at V and 7 bases at J, with 19 bases between. Germline values: CDR1 MGHRA, CDR2 YSYEKL. CDR3 DNA sequence: TGCGCCAGCAGCCGCCCAGTCCAGGGCATGAGTGGCTACACCTTC. This sequence encodes CASSRPVQGMSGYTF.

A remark on this clonotype: A read error is likely, as this CDR3 ends without the conserved phenylalanine or tryptophan. It is unclear where the CDR3 begins or ends on the DNA, so no DNA is shown, and the CDR3 is as TCRdb lists it. The genes are TRBV5-1 and TRBJ2-6; no check of the table's D call, TRBD1, against the DNA was made. The CDR3 length equals 8 residues, ends included. Germline V gene data show CDR1 as SGHRS and CDR2 as YFSETQ. CDR3 region: CASRPQDT.

This clonotype was detected only a few times. Here the CDR3 reads CSATGTSGGAGETQYF. In DNA, the CDR3 is TGCAGTGCAACCGGGACTAGCGGGGGGGCCGGGGAGACCCAGTACTTC. The J gene is TRBJ2-5, the V gene TRBV20-1; TRBD2 aligns across 16 bases. Germline CDR1 DFQATT, CDR2 SNEGSKA (reference sequence). The V gene end was trimmed by 6 bases and the J gene end by 5 bases; junction bases not matched to a gene: 9. CDR3 length: 16 amino acids.

This clonotype appeared many times. The chain links TRBV19 to TRBJ2-6; no clear D gene. The germline V gene has CDR1 LNHDA and CDR2 SQIVND (reference sequence). The CDR3 contains 15 residues. Trimming removed 3 bases at V and 1 base at J, with 7 bases between. The DNA for the CDR3 is TGTGCCAGTAGTATTGGACGATCTGGGGCCAACGTCCTGACTTTC. It yields the protein CASSIGRSGANVLTF.

The chain joins TRBV19 to TRBJ1-1; 7 bases fit TRBD1. The CDR3 is made up of 15 amino acids. The junction had 12 bases not matched to a gene; V was cut back by 6 bases and J by 5 bases. Germline V gene data show CDR1 as LNHDA and CDR2 as SQIVND (reference sequence). The CDR3 loop is CASRYRDRLGTEAFF. The DNA of the CDR3 is TGTGCCAGTAGGTACCGGGACAGACTGGGAACTGAAGCTTTCTTT.

This chain links TRBV12-3 or TRBV12-4 with TRBJ2-2; 15 nucleotides align to TRBD2. CDR3 length: 18 amino acids. V was clipped by 6 bases and J by 3 bases; unmatched bases: 8. The CDR3 is CASSSGLAGGSDTGELFF. CDR3 coding DNA: TGTGCCAGCAGCTCCGGACTAGCGGGGGGGAGTGACACCGGGGAGCTGTTTTTT.

The J gene is TRBJ1-4, the V gene TRBV2, with 8 bases identical to TRBD1. V was pared by 8 bases and J by 10 bases, with 6 bases of the junction left unmatched. Germline-derived CDR1 and CDR2 are SNHLY and FYNNEI. CDR3 size: 12 residues. CDR3 sequence reads: CASSGQGGKLFF. The CDR3 DNA reads TGTGCCAGCTCCGGACAGGGTGGAAAACTGTTTTTT.

The chain links TRBV3-1 to TRBJ2-7; weak D call: TRBD1 (6 bases). CDR3 length: 16 residues. The V gene's germline CDR1 is LGHDT and CDR2 YNNKEL (reference sequence). V was trimmed by 4 bases and J by 7 bases, leaving 23 bases between them. The CDR3 spells CASSPPQAGVRGEQYF. CDR3 sequence (DNA): TGTGCCAGCAGCCCCCCGCAGGCAGGGGTACGAGGGGAGCAGTACTTC.

This clonotype was seen repeatedly, ten times or more. The genes are TRBV29-1 and TRBJ1-4; D is possibly TRBD1 (5 bases). Germline V gene lookup returns CDR1 SQVTM and CDR2 ANQGSEA. The CDR3 totals 14 residues. V was cut by 6 bases and J by 0 bases, with 11 bases left in between. CDR3 nucleotide sequence: TGCAGCGTCCTAGGGACTGCAACTAATGAAAAACTGTTTTTT. Translation gives CSVLGTATNEKLFF.

J is TRBJ2-7 and V is TRBV4-3; D remains ambiguous. The CDR3 contains 14 residues. V was trimmed by 2 bases and J by 2 bases, leaving 10 bases between them. Looked up from germline, CDR1 is LGHNA and CDR2 is YSLEER. This chain's CDR3 is CASSQSSYAYEQYF. The CDR3 nucleotides are TGCGCCAGCAGCCAAAGCAGTTACGCCTACGAGCAGTACTTC.

This clonotype was recorded at least ten times. This sequence joins TRBV6-4 and TRBJ2-7; D may match TRBD1 or TRBD2 (5 bases each). CDR3 length: 15 residues. Germline CDR1 MRHNA, CDR2 SNTAGT. Trimming left V 7 bases short and J 3 bases short, with 19 bases between. The CDR3 region has the DNA TGTGCCAGCATCTCGGGAATAGGGGAGAGCTACGAGCAGTACTTC. Residues: CASISGIGESYEQYF.

This clonotype has ten or more counts. The rearrangement joins TRBV20-1 to TRBJ2-7; D call uncertain. This CDR3 contains 13 residues. Trimming shortened V by 6 bases and J by 0 bases, and 12 bases separated the two germline ends. Germline V gene lookup returns CDR1 DFQATT and CDR2 SNEGSKA (reference sequence). The CDR3, as DNA: TGCAGTGCGCGCCAGGCTAGCTCCTACGAGCAGTACTTC. This gives the protein CSARQASSYEQYF.

V gene TRBV29-1 combines with J gene TRBJ2-5, with 14 bases fitting TRBD2. This CDR3 has 14 residues. CDR1 SQVTM and CDR2 ANQGSEA come from the germline V gene. J was trimmed by 6 bases and V by 4 bases; bases with no gene match: 4. CDR3 region: CSVGLAGGVKTQYF. The CDR3 DNA sequence: TGCAGCGTTGGACTAGCGGGAGGGGTAAAGACCCAGTACTTC.

Only a few counts were recorded for this clonotype. J is TRBJ2-6 and V is TRBV6-2 or TRBV6-3, with TRBD1 matching 7 bases. The junction had 3 bases not matched to a gene; V was cut back by 2 bases and J by 2 bases. Germline V gene data show CDR1 as MNHEY and CDR2 as SVGEGT. This CDR3 has 16 residues. This chain's CDR3 is CASSYEGATGANVLTF. Here the CDR3 DNA reads TGTGCCAGCAGTTACGAGGGGGCTACTGGGGCCAACGTCCTGACTTTC.

Regarding this clonotype: This may be a read error, as it is one base from a much larger clone. The V and J genes are TRBV20-1 and TRBJ2-7; a weak D match, TRBD2 (6 bases). The CDR3 contains 14 residues. The germline gives CDR1 DFQATT, CDR2 SNEGSKA (reference sequence). V gave up 3 bases and J gave up 4 bases, with 16 bases separating them. As DNA, the CDR3 is TGCAGTGCTAGTTCGGGACGGGGGTTGTACGAGCAGTACTTC. Amino acid sequence: CSASSGRGLYEQYF.

Notes on this clonotype: A much larger clonotype is one base distant, so this may be a read error. Without the conserved terminal phenylalanine or tryptophan, this CDR3 likely stems from a read error. The genes are TRBV13 and TRBJ2-5, with 9 bases matching TRBD1. V lost 6 bases to trimming and J lost 4 bases; unmatched junction nucleotides: 12. Looked up from germline, CDR1 is PRHDT and CDR2 is FYEKMQ (reference sequence). This CDR3 is built from 16 residues. CDR3 nucleotide sequence: TGTGCCAGCAGTTTCTCCCTGGACAGGGGAGGAGAGACCCAGTACCTC. It encodes CASSFSLDRGGETQYL.

The chain couples TRBV6-4 to TRBJ2-2, with D maybe TRBD2 (6 bases). This CDR3 has 16 amino acids. Germline V gives CDR1 MRHNA, CDR2 SNTAGT. Between the trimmed V and J ends, which lost 0 bases and 2 bases, there was a span of 10 bases. Here the CDR3 reads CASSDSLAANTGELFF. The CDR3, as DNA: TGTGCCAGCAGTGACTCGTTAGCGGCTAACACCGGGGAGCTGTTTTTT.

This clonotype has a count of ten or more. V and J are TRBV9 and TRBJ2-7; possibly TRBD1 or TRBD2 for D (5 bases each). The CDR3 runs to 15 residues. V was clipped by 0 bases and J by 3 bases, with 13 bases between them. Germline-derived CDR1 and CDR2 are SGDLS and YYNGEE. CDR3 amino acids: CASSVAPGRSYEQYF. CDR3 sequence (DNA): TGTGCCAGCAGCGTAGCCCCGGGACGGAGCTACGAGCAGTACTTC. Supplemented by reference TRBV9 and TRBJ2-7, the full variable domain reads DSGVTQTPKHLITATGQRVTLRCSPRSGDLSVYWYQQSLDQGLQFLIQYYNGEERAKGNILERFSAQQFPDLHSELNLSSLELGDSALYFCASSVAPGRSYEQYFGPGTRLTVT.

The rearrangement links TRBV19 to TRBJ1-2, with D possibly TRBD1 on 5 matching bases. The CDR3 is made up of 13 amino acids. Germline assignment: CDR1 LNHDA and CDR2 SQIVND (reference sequence). Trimming removed 3 bases from V and 6 bases from J, with 11 bases in between. The CDR3 region is CASSIRQRDGYTF. CDR3 nucleotides: TGTGCCAGTAGTATTCGACAGAGAGATGGCTACACCTTC.

Only one count was recorded for this clonotype. CDR3 sequence: CASSMNRANEQFF. In DNA, the CDR3 is TGTGCCAGTAGTATGAACAGGGCTAATGAGCAGTTCTTC. The J gene is TRBJ2-7, the V gene TRBV19; possible D gene TRBD1, 6 bases. Gene TRBJ2-1 matches the end of the DNA better, so the J call may be wrong. Germline V gene lookup returns CDR1 LNHDA and CDR2 SQIVND (reference sequence). This CDR3 is 13 amino acids long.

To note about this clonotype: Just one base apart from a much larger clone, this may be a read error. The CDR3 loop is CASSFQGLDTGAFF. The CDR3 nucleotides read TGTGCCAGCAGCTTTCAGGGACTCGACACTGGAGCTTTCTTT. V gene TRBV9 combines with J gene TRBJ1-1; D might be TRBD1 (5 bases). This CDR3 contains 14 residues. Germline V gives CDR1 SGDLS, CDR2 YYNGEE.

CDR3 region: CASKDRGVTGANVLTF. The CDR3 bases are TGTGCCAGCAAGGACAGGGGGGTCACTGGGGCCAACGTCCTGACTTTC. The chain is built from TRBV2 and TRBJ2-6; 10 nucleotides match TRBD1. The V segment lost 7 bases and the J segment 2 bases; nucleotides outside the gene matches: 5. CDR3 length equals 16 residues. From germline, CDR1 is SNHLY and CDR2 FYNNEI.

CDR3 amino acids: CASSSPPRGARTGELFF. CDR3 sequence (DNA): TGTGCCAGCAGCTCCCCCCCGCGGGGGGCGCGGACCGGGGAGCTGTTTTTT. The chain couples TRBV7-3 to TRBJ2-2; 8 nucleotides align to TRBD2. Germline-derived CDR1 and CDR2 are SGHTA and FQGTGA. This CDR3 spans 17 amino acids. With 4 bases clipped from V and 5 bases from J, the junction kept 12 bases outside the gene matches.

Ten or more counts support this clonotype. J is TRBJ2-5 and V is TRBV7-8, with a possible D match to TRBD2 (6 bases). The germline CDR1 and CDR2 sequences are SGHVS and FQNEAQ. V was clipped by 1 base and J by 5 bases, with 11 bases between them. The CDR3 totals 14 residues. CDR3 loop: CASSLVVEGETQYF. The CDR3 region has the DNA TGTGCCAGCAGCTTAGTCGTGGAGGGGGAGACCCAGTACTTC.

This clonotype has at least ten counts. This chain links TRBV29-1 with TRBJ2-5; perhaps TRBD2 as D (6 bases). Germline V CDR1 and CDR2: SQVTM, ANQGSEA. The length of the CDR3 is 17 residues. V was cut by 0 bases and J by 7 bases, with 24 bases left in between. CDR3 protein: CSVEERNSRTIKLTQYF. CDR3 coding DNA: TGCAGCGTTGAAGAAAGAAATTCGCGGACTATCAAGCTGACCCAGTACTTC.

The chain is built from TRBV24-1 and TRBJ2-2; D possibly corresponds to TRBD2 (6 bases). Germline lookup yields CDR1 KGHDR and CDR2 SFDVKD. V lost 4 bases, J lost 7 bases, and 9 bases lay in between. The CDR3 extends over 13 amino acids. The chain's CDR3 is CATSDPTSGELFF. DNA of the CDR3: TGTGCCACCAGTGACCCGACTAGCGGGGAGCTGTTTTTT.